The 18 T cell receptor beta chains below all came from one sample that was sequenced in a study of identical twins. From the 5' RACE reads, TCRdb called clonotypes with MiXCR, one entry per CDR3 protein. The sample contains roughly 630,000 distinct CDR3 sequences, roughly 7.1% of which appear only once. Another study also made use of these data, one on yellow fever vaccine responses in identical twins.

The sequenced material came from PBMCs. Every receptor here comes from a young woman in good health.

This clonotype came up a few times. The gene calls are TRBV11-2 and TRBJ2-1; D remains ambiguous. CDR1 is SGHAT, CDR2 FQNNGV, per germline. The length of the CDR3 is 18 residues. V lost 5 bases and J 4 bases, leaving 24 bases between the germline ends. The CDR3 sequence: CASSARLGSTSEYNEQFF. The CDR3 DNA is TGTGCCAGCAGCGCACGACTGGGTAGTACCTCAGAGTACAATGAGCAGTTCTTC. The full variable domain, its missing parts supplied by reference TRBV11-2 and TRBJ2-1, is EAGVAQSPRYKIIEKRQSVAFWCNPISGHATLYWYQQILGQGPKLLIQFQNNGVVDDSQLPKDRFSAERLKGVDSTLKIQPAKLEDSAVYLCASSARLGSTSEYNEQFFGPGTRLTVL.

This chain joins TRBV12-3 or TRBV12-4 and TRBJ2-5; TRBD2 matches at 13 bases. The CDR3 covers 17 residues. The V segment lost 6 bases and the J segment 5 bases; nucleotides outside the gene matches: 12. CDR3 coding DNA: TGTGCCAGCAGCCAACTAGCGGGAGGGCCCGCGGGCGAGACCCAGTACTTC. It translates to CASSQLAGGPAGETQYF.

This clonotype was seen many times. The chain carries TRBV12-3 or TRBV12-4 and TRBJ1-6; possibly TRBD1 for D (6 bases). The CDR3 runs 13 residues. The germline V and J ends were trimmed by 3 bases and 8 bases, with 8 bases remaining between them. The CDR3 nucleotides are TGTGCCAGCAGTTTTAAGGGGGATTCACCCCTCCACTTT. Translating gives CASSFKGDSPLHF.

The chain employs TRBV5-1 and TRBJ2-7; weak D call: TRBD1 (5 bases). This CDR3 has 12 residues. The V gene lost 8 bases and the J gene lost 7 bases, with 16 bases spanning the gap. From germline, CDR1 is SGHRS and CDR2 YFSETQ. The chain's CDR3 is CASKRGRREQYV. Written as DNA, the CDR3 is TGCGCCAGTAAAAGGGGCAGACGGGAGCAGTACGTC.

In this sample, this clonotype turned up many times. The J gene is TRBJ2-4, the V gene TRBV12-3 or TRBV12-4; 10 bases are a match to TRBD1. The V and J ends lost 6 bases and 7 bases, in that order; junction bases with no gene match: 6. The CDR3 totals 14 residues. CDR3 nucleotide sequence: TGTGCCAGCAGGCGACAGGGGGCAAGCAACATTCAGTACTTC. Translating gives CASRRQGASNIQYF.

This clonotype was picked up a small number of times. The chain employs TRBV10-3 and TRBJ2-7, with 7 nucleotides matching TRBD1. CDR3 size: 14 residues. Germline CDR1 reads ENHRY; CDR2 reads SYGVKD. Trimming at V came to 1 base and at J to 6 bases, leaving 6 bases not matched to a gene. The CDR3 here is CAISELGQPSEQYV. CDR3 coding DNA: TGTGCCATCAGTGAGTTGGGACAGCCCTCCGAGCAGTACGTC.

This clonotype was recorded a few times. The chain carries TRBV20-1 and TRBJ2-1, with D uncertain. Trimming removed 6 bases at V and 0 bases at J, with 15 bases between. CDR1 and CDR2 (germline): DFQATT, SNEGSKA (reference sequence). This CDR3 is built from 15 residues. The CDR3 DNA reads TGCAGTGCATCTGCCCAGGAGTACTCCTACAATGAGCAGTTCTTC. This encodes CSASAQEYSYNEQFF.

The chain has TRBV7-9 and TRBJ2-7; TRBD2 might be the D (5 bases). The CDR3 extends over 12 amino acids. The germline V and J ends were trimmed by 5 bases and 6 bases, with 11 bases remaining between them. Per the germline V gene, CDR1 is SEHNR and CDR2 is FQNEAQ (reference sequence). The CDR3 protein is CASSPSGGEQYF. Written as DNA, the CDR3 is TGTGCCAGCAGCCCGTCCGGAGGCGAGCAGTACTTC.

This clonotype showed up just a few times. This chain uses TRBV27 with TRBJ2-7; 14 bases are a match to TRBD2. The V gene's germline CDR1 is MNHEY and CDR2 SMNVEV (reference sequence). This CDR3 has 16 residues. Losses at the gene ends were 6 bases for V and 3 bases for J; bases not matched to a gene: 7. The CDR3 sequence is CASSPGLAGGYYEQYF. In DNA, the CDR3 is TGTGCCAGCAGCCCAGGACTAGCGGGAGGTTACTACGAGCAGTACTTC.

This chain uses TRBV3-1 with TRBJ2-1; D may be TRBD1 (5 bases). Germline V gives CDR1 LGHDT, CDR2 YNNKEL (reference sequence). The V end was cut by 0 bases, the J end by 2 bases, with 8 bases between. The CDR3 is 15 amino acids. The CDR3 nucleotides read TGTGCCAGCAGCCAAGAGGGGCTGCCCTACAATGAGCAGTTCTTC. This sequence encodes CASSQEGLPYNEQFF.

This clonotype appeared a few times. The chain combines TRBV5-6 with TRBJ2-7, with D perhaps matching TRBD2 (6 bases). The CDR3 extends over 16 amino acids. Germline-derived CDR1 and CDR2 are SGHDT and YYEEEE. V was shortened by 4 bases and J by 2 bases, with 19 bases between the two germline ends. CDR3 residues: CASSQMTGTSPYEQYV. The CDR3 bases are TGTGCCAGCAGCCAAATGACCGGGACTTCCCCCTACGAGCAGTACGTC.

This clonotype was detected a few times. One end of the junction varies from germline; a read error may be responsible. The chain is built from TRBV6-5 and TRBJ2-7; tentatively, D is TRBD1 (6 bases). Germline V CDR1 and CDR2: MNHEY, SVGAGI. The CDR3 totals 15 residues. In DNA, the CDR3 is TGTGCCAGCAGTTACACCTCGGACAGTAACTACGAACAGTACTTC. Translated: CASSYTSDSNYEQYF.

This clonotype has more than one count but fewer than ten. This chain links TRBV25-1 with TRBJ2-7, with 9 bases aligning to TRBD2. V gave up 6 bases and J gave up 2 bases; unmatched junction bases: 11. The CDR3 runs to 16 residues. Germline loops: CDR1 MGHDK, CDR2 SYGVNS. CDR3 in amino acids: CASRKGGLAPPYEQYF. The CDR3 nucleotides are TGTGCCAGCAGAAAGGGGGGACTAGCACCGCCCTACGAGCAGTACTTC.

This clonotype was counted many times. The genes are TRBV5-1 and TRBJ2-1; TRBD1 aligns across 10 bases. This CDR3 is built from 15 residues. CDR1 SGHRS and CDR2 YFSETQ come from the germline V gene. V was clipped by 2 bases and J by 8 bases; unmatched bases: 7. The CDR3 DNA sequence: TGCGCCAGCAGCTTCGGGGACAGGGGAACGGATGAGCAGTTCTTC. This translates into CASSFGDRGTDEQFF.

The chain couples TRBV28 to TRBJ1-1; TRBD1 matches at 10 bases. The V gene's germline CDR1 is MDHEN and CDR2 SYDVKM. CDR3 length: 14 residues. With V trimmed by 6 bases and J by 4 bases, 5 bases remained unmatched. Written as DNA, the CDR3 is TGTGCCAGCAGACAGACAGGGGGCTCCACTGAAGCTTTCTTT. Protein product: CASRQTGGSTEAFF.

The table lists this clonotype with many counts. The V and J genes are TRBV5-1 and TRBJ1-2; D may be TRBD1 (6 bases). The V gene's germline CDR1 is SGHRS and CDR2 YFSETQ. The CDR3 is made up of 12 amino acids. V was trimmed by 3 bases and J by 9 bases, leaving 12 bases between them. The CDR3 loop is CASSSEQGRYTF. The CDR3, as DNA: TGCGCCAGCAGCTCAGAACAGGGTCGCTACACCTTC.

The chain is built from TRBV2 and TRBJ2-7; 12 bases align to TRBD2. The V gene's germline CDR1 is SNHLY and CDR2 FYNNEI. V was pared by 2 bases and J by 2 bases, with 13 bases of the junction left unmatched. This CDR3 comprises 19 residues. CDR3 protein: CASSEWGVTSGRSTYEQYF. For the CDR3, the DNA is TGTGCCAGCAGTGAATGGGGGGTGACTAGCGGGAGATCAACCTACGAGCAGTACTTC.

Details on this clonotype: One end of the junction varies from germline; a read error may be responsible. This chain links TRBV7-2 with TRBJ2-7; D unclear. CDR3 size: 13 residues. Germline lookup yields CDR1 SGHTA and CDR2 FQGNSA. CDR3 protein: CGSSLKGMGEQYF. The CDR3 region has the DNA TGTGGCAGCAGCTTGAAGGGTATGGGCGAGCAGTACTTC.